A single sample is the source of the 11 T cell receptor beta chains below, sequenced in a study of shared clonotypes between healthy human individuals. Terminally differentiated effector memory CD45RA+ cells were excluded from the naive CD8 cells, which were CD45RO-negative and positively selected for CCR7. Repertoires were generated with immunoSEQ multiplex PCR, while TCRdb's copy carries only in-frame clones and drops some. The sample yields a few million clones, around 93% seen once. Sequencing input: naive CD8+ T cells from PBMCs. The receptors were gathered from a man younger than 30 in good health. Some clones in this sample may be carry-over from other donors' samples.

This chain links TRBV15 with TRBJ2-7, with D unresolved. The germline V and J ends were trimmed by 0 bases and 0 bases, with 6 bases remaining between them. CDR3 length equals 14 residues. CDR1 and CDR2 (germline): LNHNV, YYDKDF (reference sequence). CDR3 DNA sequence: TGTGCCACCAGCAGAGATGTCCGCTCCTACGAGCAGTACTTC. Translated: CATSRDVRSYEQYF.

The V call is TRBV7-9, the J call TRBJ2-5; 9 nucleotides line up with TRBD1. CDR1 is SEHNR and CDR2 is FQNEAQ in the germline V gene (reference sequence). The CDR3 sequence is 14 residues long. V lost 8 bases to trimming and J lost 5 bases; unmatched junction nucleotides: 9. The CDR3 reads CASAGQGLVETQYF. CDR3 nucleotide sequence: TGTGCCAGCGCAGGACAGGGGTTGGTGGAGACCCAGTACTTC.

On this clone: Other DNA variants within this sample encode the same CDR3. The J gene is TRBJ2-7, the V gene TRBV7-6; D is uncertain. The CDR3 consists of 12 residues. Trimming took off 0 bases at V and 6 bases at J, with 6 bases between the two ends. The germline CDR1 and CDR2 sequences are SGHVS and FNYEAQ. The CDR3 nucleotides read TGTGCCAGCAGCTTAGCGGAATCCGAGCAGTACTTC. Residues: CASSLAESEQYF.

Details on this clone: The same CDR3 also results from other DNA sequences found in this sample. V and J are TRBV6-5 and TRBJ1-1; D ambiguous. The V gene lost 3 bases and the J gene lost 2 bases, with 7 bases spanning the gap. The CDR3 is 13 amino acids. From germline, CDR1 is MNHEY and CDR2 SVGAGI. The CDR3 spells CASSYSVNTEAFF. CDR3 sequence (DNA): TGTGCCAGCAGTTATTCAGTTAACACTGAAGCTTTCTTT.

This clone was seen only once. Other nucleotide sequences from this sample produce the same CDR3. The J gene is TRBJ1-2, the V gene TRBV9, with TRBD1 matching over 9 bases. The CDR3 is made up of 14 amino acids. The germline V gene encodes CDR1 SGDLS and CDR2 YYNGEE. The ends lost 0 bases at V and 5 bases at J; junction bases unmatched: 2. CDR3: CASSVGGTGYGYTF. CDR3 nucleotide sequence: TGTGCCAGCAGCGTAGGAGGGACAGGGTATGGCTACACCTTC.

This chain uses TRBV7-2 with TRBJ2-5, with 9 nucleotides matching TRBD2. Trimming at V came to 1 base and at J to 3 bases, leaving 6 bases not matched to a gene. The CDR3 consists of 16 residues. Germline CDR1 SGHTA, CDR2 FQGNSA. The CDR3: CASSLVGRLAEETQYF. The CDR3 region has the DNA TGTGCCAGCAGCTTAGTGGGGCGACTAGCGGAAGAGACCCAGTACTTC.

J is TRBJ2-1 and V is TRBV14, with 7 bases lining up with TRBD1. Germline CDR1 and CDR2: SGHDN and FVKESK. V was clipped by 0 bases and J by 2 bases; unmatched bases: 13. The CDR3 is made up of 19 amino acids. The CDR3 reads CASSQDRRGPSAPYNEQFF. As DNA, the CDR3 is TGTGCCAGCAGCCAAGATCGAAGGGGGCCCAGCGCTCCCTACAATGAGCAGTTCTTC.

This rearrangement joins TRBV2 to TRBJ2-1; D is perhaps TRBD2 (5 bases). The V gene lost 3 bases and the J gene lost 9 bases, with 12 bases spanning the gap. CDR1 is SNHLY and CDR2 is FYNNEI in the germline V gene. The CDR3 covers 13 residues. DNA of the CDR3: TGTGCCAGCAGTGACTTAGCGAGTGTTGAGCAGTTCTTC. This gives the protein CASSDLASVEQFF. Variable domain in full (rest from reference TRBV2 and TRBJ2-1): EPEVTQTPSHQVTQMGQEVILRCVPISNHLYFYWYRQILGQKVEFLVSFYNNEISEKSEIFDDQFSVERPDGSNFTLKIRSTKLEDSAMYFCASSDLASVEQFFGPGTRLTVL.

In its sample, this clone was seen once. V gene TRBV27 combines with J gene TRBJ2-2; 8 bases match TRBD2. CDR1 is MNHEY and CDR2 is SMNVEV in the germline V gene (reference sequence). The V gene end was trimmed by 7 bases and the J gene end by 1 base; junction bases not matched to a gene: 11. The CDR3 extends over 17 amino acids. CDR3 sequence (DNA): TGTGCCAGCATCCTACGCGGCGGGAGGAGGAACACCGGGGAGCTGTTTTTT. Translated, it gives CASILRGGRRNTGELFF.

The rearrangement links TRBV5-1 to TRBJ2-5, with D hard to call. Trimming shortened V by 0 bases and J by 5 bases, and 5 bases separated the two germline ends. Germline CDR1 reads SGHRS; CDR2 reads YFSETQ. The length of the CDR3 is 12 residues. CDR3 in amino acids: CASSLGTETQYF. The CDR3 nucleotides are TGCGCCAGCAGCTTGGGAACGGAGACCCAGTACTTC. The full variable domain, completed using reference TRBV5-1 and TRBJ2-5, is KAGVTQTPRYLIKTRGQQVTLSCSPISGHRSVSWYQQTPGQGLQFLFEYFSETQRNKGNFPGRFSGRQFSNSRSEMNVSTLELGDSALYLCASSLGTETQYFGPGTRLLVL.

The V call is TRBV15, the J call TRBJ2-1; 11 bases agree with TRBD2. CDR3 length: 15 residues. Germline V lookup: CDR1 LNHNV, CDR2 YYDKDF (reference sequence). Germline trimming cut 4 bases from V and 4 bases from J; bases unmatched to any gene: 3. CDR3 loop: CATSITSGSYNEQFF. The CDR3 region has the DNA TGTGCCACCAGCATCACTAGCGGGAGTTACAATGAGCAGTTCTTC. The variable domain in full, with the rest retrieved from reference TRBV15 and TRBJ2-1, is DAMVIQNPRYQVTQFGKPVTLSCSQTLNHNVMYWYQQKSSQAPKLLFHYYDKDFNNEADTPDNFQSRRPNTSFCFLDIRSPGLGDTAMYLCATSITSGSYNEQFFGPGTRLTVL.